The next 11 T cell receptor beta chains were all read from a single sample in a study of response to subunit inactivated influenza vaccine. TCRdb reprocessed the RT-PCR reads with MiXCR, giving one entry per CDR3 protein. This sample has about 570,000 distinct CDR3 sequences, with approximately 11% found just once. These sequences were also reported in another study, on T cells expressing NK-cell markers. That report adds: It was by 5'RACE template switching with UMIs that TCR beta cDNA was made.

The sample here was PBMCs from blood, taken on the day of vaccination. These receptor sequences come from a man aged 50-59 years who received an inactivated influenza vaccine.

The rearrangement joins TRBV11-2 to TRBJ2-1, with D tentatively TRBD2 (6 bases). The CDR3 extends over 13 amino acids. CDR1 SGHAT and CDR2 FQNNGV come from the germline V gene. V lost 5 bases to trimming and J lost 8 bases, with 13 bases between them. The CDR3 coding sequence is TGTGCCAGCAGCCGACTAGAGGTGGATGAGCAGTTCTTC. This encodes CASSRLEVDEQFF.

The chain joins TRBV6-2 or TRBV6-3 to TRBJ1-2; D gene ambiguous. V was cut by 4 bases and J by 6 bases, with 15 bases left in between. The CDR3 has 14 amino acids. The germline CDR1 and CDR2 sequences are MNHEY and SVGEGT. In nucleotides, the CDR3 is TGTGCCAGCAGTTGGAACCGGGCACCAAATGGCTACACCTTC. The encoded protein is CASSWNRAPNGYTF.

In regard to this clonotype: A junction boundary mismatches the germline segment, possibly from a read error. The J gene is TRBJ2-3, the V gene TRBV7-9; D is uncertain. Germline lookup yields CDR1 SEHNR and CDR2 FQNEAQ (reference sequence). This CDR3 contains 12 residues. The CDR3 nucleotides are TGTGACAGCAGCCCGATTACAGATACGCAGTATTTT. Protein sequence: CDSSPITDTQYF.

The rearrangement uses TRBV5-6 and TRBJ1-3, with TRBD1 matching over 8 bases. The J segment lost 2 bases and the V segment lost 4 bases, leaving 5 bases of the junction unmatched. Germline V gene sequence: CDR1 SGHDT, CDR2 YYEEEE. The CDR3 contains 15 residues. This CDR3 is CASSPQGAPGNTIYF. CDR3 sequence (DNA): TGTGCCAGCAGCCCCCAGGGGGCTCCTGGAAACACCATATATTTT.

There are a few counts of this clonotype. This sequence joins TRBV4-3 and TRBJ2-1, with D possibly TRBD2 on 5 matching bases. The V gene lost 3 bases and the J gene lost 5 bases, with 14 bases spanning the gap. There are 15 residues in the CDR3. Germline V gene sequence: CDR1 LGHNA, CDR2 YSLEER. The CDR3 sequence is CASSHEDYLNNEQFF. The CDR3 DNA follows: TGCGCCAGCAGCCACGAAGACTATCTGAACAATGAGCAGTTCTTC.

This clonotype was counted only a few times. The chain combines TRBV5-1 with TRBJ1-6; no reliable D call. V lost 4 bases and J 4 bases, leaving 15 bases between the germline ends. The CDR3 has 16 amino acids. Per germline, CDR1 SGHRS and CDR2 YFSETQ. The CDR3 nucleotides read TGCGCCAGCAGCGGCGGAGTGAGTCCGTATAATTCACCCCTCCACTTT. Encoded protein: CASSGGVSPYNSPLHF.

This clonotype has more than one count but fewer than ten. V and J are TRBV5-1 and TRBJ2-2; 9 bases fit TRBD1. The germline gives CDR1 SGHRS, CDR2 YFSETQ. The CDR3 has 15 amino acids. Trimming removed 6 bases from V and 1 base from J; junction bases left unmatched: 4. Written as DNA, the CDR3 is TGCGCCAGCACTCGACAGGGGGAGAACACCGGGGAGCTGTTTTTT. Amino acids: CASTRQGENTGELFF. Variable domain in full (rest from reference TRBV5-1 and TRBJ2-2): KAGVTQTPRYLIKTRGQQVTLSCSPISGHRSVSWYQQTPGQGLQFLFEYFSETQRNKGNFPGRFSGRQFSNSRSEMNVSTLELGDSALYLCASTRQGENTGELFFGEGSRLTVL.

This chain uses TRBV20-1 with TRBJ2-1; TRBD2 matches 12 bases. Germline lookup yields CDR1 DFQATT and CDR2 SNEGSKA (reference sequence). The CDR3 covers 14 residues. V was pared by 5 bases and J by 9 bases, with 8 bases of the junction left unmatched. The CDR3, as DNA: TGCAGTGCTCAGCGGACTAGCGGGATGGCTGAGCAGTTCTTC. This translates into CSAQRTSGMAEQFF.

This clonotype has just a few counts. Here the CDR3 reads CASRTTVTGELFF. DNA for the CDR3: TGTGCCAGCAGGACCACAGTCACCGGGGAGCTGTTTTTT. V gene TRBV12-3 or TRBV12-4 combines with J gene TRBJ2-2; D unresolved. This CDR3 has 13 amino acids. V was trimmed by 6 bases and J by 4 bases, leaving 9 bases between them.

This clonotype was observed a handful of times. J is TRBJ2-7 and V is TRBV20-1; 8 bases are shared with TRBD2. Trimming took 6 bases from V and 1 from J; bases not matched to a gene: 5. Germline values: CDR1 DFQATT, CDR2 SNEGSKA (reference sequence). The CDR3 consists of 13 residues. The CDR3 DNA sequence: TGCAGTGCCCTAGGGACTAGTTCCTACGAGCAGTACTTC. Its translation is CSALGTSSYEQYF.

This clonotype showed up just a few times. V is TRBV29-1 and J is TRBJ1-1; no clear D gene. V lost 4 bases, J lost 2 bases, and 5 bases lay in between. Germline V lookup: CDR1 SQVTM, CDR2 ANQGSEA. CDR3 size: 11 residues. Here the CDR3 DNA reads TGCAGCGTTGGACGTAACACTGAAGCTTTCTTT. Residues: CSVGRNTEAFF.